This TCR beta chain originates from a study of T cell changes during pregnancy in multiple sclerosis. Only in-frame clones appear in the TCRdb table, and some are missing; sequencing was by immunoSEQ multiplex PCR. The profile shows 100,000 to 140,000 clones, approximately 90% of them singletons. Germline lookup yields CDR1 SGHNT and CDR2 YYREEE (reference sequence). V lost 4 bases to trimming and J lost 0 bases, with 15 bases between them. The CDR3 runs to 16 residues. The starting material was peripheral blood, obtained in the third trimester of pregnancy. The chain has TRBV5-4 and TRBJ2-3, with a possible D match to TRBD2 (6 bases). The sequence came from a female donor in good health, enrolled as a control in a pregnancy study. CDR3 nucleotides: TGTGCCAGCAGCGGCGGGGCTGCCACTAGCACAGATACGCAGTATTTT. Its translation is CASSGGAATSTDTQYF.